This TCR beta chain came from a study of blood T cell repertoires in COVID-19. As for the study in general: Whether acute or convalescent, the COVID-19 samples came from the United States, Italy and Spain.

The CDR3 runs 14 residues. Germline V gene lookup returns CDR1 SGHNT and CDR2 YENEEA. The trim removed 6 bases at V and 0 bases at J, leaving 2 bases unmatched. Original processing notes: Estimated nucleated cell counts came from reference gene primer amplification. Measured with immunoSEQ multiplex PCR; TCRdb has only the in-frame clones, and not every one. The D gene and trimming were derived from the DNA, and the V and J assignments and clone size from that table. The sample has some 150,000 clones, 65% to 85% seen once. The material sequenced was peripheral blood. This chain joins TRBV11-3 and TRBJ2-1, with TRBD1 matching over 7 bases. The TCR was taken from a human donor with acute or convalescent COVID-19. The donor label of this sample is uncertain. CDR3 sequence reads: CASSRDSSYNEQFF. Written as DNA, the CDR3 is TGTGCCAGCAGTCGGGACAGCTCCTACAATGAGCAGTTCTTC.